Listed below are T cell receptor beta chains from one sample, sequenced in a study of cytomegalovirus exposure and HLA in healthy donors. The table came from immunoSEQ multiplex PCR; TCRdb's copy has only in-frame clones and leaves some out. The sample records fewer than 250,000 clones, roughly 80% being singletons. Specimen: PBMCs. The receptors derive from a girl aged 2-10 years in good health and CMV-seronegative. Both conserved end residues are part of each CDR3. Fields, in order: CDR3 protein, V gene, J gene.

CASSQHRQETQYF,TRBV23-1,TRBJ2-5
CASSVDYRDSVDEQFF,TRBV9,TRBJ2-1
CASSSGQANTEAFF,TRBV2,TRBJ1-1
CASRQNEKLFF,TRBV2,TRBJ1-4
CASSPPGNYNEQFF,TRBV18,TRBJ2-1
CASTRGDRSYYEQYF,TRBV6-5,TRBJ2-7
CASSRTPMNTGELFF,TRBV7-6,TRBJ2-2
CASSILDRGRHQPQHF,TRBV19,TRBJ1-5
CASHGPGPFEAFF,TRBV19,TRBJ1-1
CASVGPFTGELFF,TRBV12-5,TRBJ2-2
CASSLIAGGLRMGRTDTQYF,TRBV5-1,TRBJ2-3
CASKVGGSTDTQYF,TRBV6-1,TRBJ2-3
CASSGLADNEQFF,TRBV5-1,TRBJ2-1
CASSLAGRGRPLTFYEQYF,TRBV5-1,TRBJ2-7
CASSIRKGGQTQYF,TRBV19,TRBJ2-5
CASSDSRYMTGPNYGYTF,TRBV25-1,TRBJ1-2
CASSLPAGLGSEQYF,TRBV5-4,TRBJ2-7
CASSPGQGGGNTEAFF,TRBV18,TRBJ1-1
CASSLEGGRNEKLFF,TRBV7-9,TRBJ1-4
CASSLPLLWTEQYF,TRBV7-2,TRBJ2-7
CASSLEAGSGETQYF,TRBV5-4,TRBJ2-5
CAWSVLGGGLHF,TRBV30,TRBJ1-6
CASSEAEGSGSYEQYF,TRBV6-1,TRBJ2-7
CASTIDRGLYEQYF,TRBV2,TRBJ2-7
CASGSNLAGAKQPQHF,TRBV12-5,TRBJ1-5
CASSATRKRHEQFF,TRBV27,TRBJ2-1